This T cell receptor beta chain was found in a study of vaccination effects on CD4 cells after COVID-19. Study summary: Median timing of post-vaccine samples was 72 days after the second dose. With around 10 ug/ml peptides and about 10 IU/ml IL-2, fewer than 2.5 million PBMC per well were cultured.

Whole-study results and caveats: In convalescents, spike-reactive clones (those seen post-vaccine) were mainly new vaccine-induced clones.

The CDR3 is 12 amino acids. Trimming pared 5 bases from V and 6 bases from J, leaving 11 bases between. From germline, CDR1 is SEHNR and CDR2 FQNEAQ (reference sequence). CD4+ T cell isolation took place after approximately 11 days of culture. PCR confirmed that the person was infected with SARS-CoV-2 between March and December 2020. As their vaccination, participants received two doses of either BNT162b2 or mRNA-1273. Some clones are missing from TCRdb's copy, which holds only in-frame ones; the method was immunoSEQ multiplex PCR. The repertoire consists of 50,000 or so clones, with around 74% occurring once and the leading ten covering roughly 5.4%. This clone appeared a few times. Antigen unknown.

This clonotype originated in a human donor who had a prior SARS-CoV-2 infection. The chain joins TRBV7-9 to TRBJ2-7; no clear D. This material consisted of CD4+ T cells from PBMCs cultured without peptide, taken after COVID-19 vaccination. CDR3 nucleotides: TGTGCCAGCAGCATGGATTCTCCCGAGCAGTACTTC. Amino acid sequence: CASSMDSPEQYF. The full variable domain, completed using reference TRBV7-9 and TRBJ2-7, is DTGVSQNPRHKITKRGQNVTFRCDPISEHNRLYWYRQTLGQGPEFLTYFQNEAQLEKSRLLSDRFSAERPKGSFSTLEIQRTEQGDSAMYLCASSMDSPEQYFGPGTRLTVT.